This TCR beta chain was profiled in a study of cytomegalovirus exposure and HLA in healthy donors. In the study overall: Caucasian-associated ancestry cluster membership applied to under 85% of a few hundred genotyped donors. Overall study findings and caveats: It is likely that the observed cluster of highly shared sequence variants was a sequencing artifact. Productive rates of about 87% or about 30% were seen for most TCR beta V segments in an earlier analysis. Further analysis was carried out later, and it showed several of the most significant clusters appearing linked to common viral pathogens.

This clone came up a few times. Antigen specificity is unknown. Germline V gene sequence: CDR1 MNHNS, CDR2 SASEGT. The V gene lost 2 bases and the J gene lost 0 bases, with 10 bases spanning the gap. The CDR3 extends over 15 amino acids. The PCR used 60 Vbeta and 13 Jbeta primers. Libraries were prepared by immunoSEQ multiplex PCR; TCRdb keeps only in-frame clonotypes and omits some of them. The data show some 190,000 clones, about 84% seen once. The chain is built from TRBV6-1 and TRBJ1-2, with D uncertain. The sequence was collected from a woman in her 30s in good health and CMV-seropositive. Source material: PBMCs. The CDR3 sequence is CASSELRAPNYGYTF. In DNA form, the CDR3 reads TGTGCCAGCAGTGAACTGCGGGCACCTAACTATGGCTACACCTTC.